This T cell receptor (beta chain) originates from a study of blood T cell repertoires in COVID-19. Participants reported their clinical history, and cohort assignment relied on those reports. Germline-derived CDR1 and CDR2 are SNHLY and FYNNEI. This CDR3 has 14 residues. V lost 7 bases and J lost 4, with 16 bases in between. In the study's own analysis: Reference gene primer amplification gave estimated nucleated cell counts. This table comes from immunoSEQ multiplex PCR, and its TCRdb copy is limited to in-frame clones, with some not included. The V and J calls and clone size were taken over from that table, and D and trimming were inferred from the DNA. The data contain a few hundred thousand clones, around 85% of them seen just once; the ten biggest clones take up 3% to 4.5%.

The receptor was derived from a woman aged 40 to 50 with acute COVID-19. The rearrangement joins TRBV2 to TRBJ1-1; D call uncertain. The source material was PBMCs or T cells enriched from blood (not recorded which). The CDR3 region is CASNDRPGSTEAFF. CDR3 bases: TGTGCCAGCAACGACCGGCCCGGGTCCACTGAAGCTTTCTTT.